This T cell receptor (beta chain) comes out of a study of T-cell reconstitution after alpha-beta-depleted transplantation in children. The study, taken as a whole, reports: Several hundred expanded graft clones reportedly supplied alpha-beta T cells about two months after transplant.

Preparing the TCRbeta library involved the use of unique molecular identifiers. TCRdb recomputed calls from the PCR reads with MiXCR, one row per CDR3 protein. The sample includes fewer than 1 million distinct CDR3 sequences, roughly 15% of them seen just once. This clonotype was seen many times. Its matching antigen is unknown. Germline CDR1 is DFQATT and CDR2 is SNEGSKA (reference sequence). The CDR3 is 15 amino acids. Trimming stripped 3 bases from V and 5 bases from J, with 19 bases between. The chain joins TRBV20-1 to TRBJ1-1; the D gene is possibly TRBD1 (5 bases). This receptor was identified in a male patient younger than 18 who had a stem cell transplant for acute lymphoblastic leukemia, so the T cells may come from the graft donor. Sequences were derived from PBMCs, mostly from graft donor cells, sampled 360 days after TCRalphabeta/CD19-depleted stem cell transplant. The chain's CDR3 is CSASPPGPLVTEAFF. The CDR3 DNA reads as TGCAGTGCTAGTCCCCCGGGACCCCTGGTAACTGAAGCTTTCTTT.